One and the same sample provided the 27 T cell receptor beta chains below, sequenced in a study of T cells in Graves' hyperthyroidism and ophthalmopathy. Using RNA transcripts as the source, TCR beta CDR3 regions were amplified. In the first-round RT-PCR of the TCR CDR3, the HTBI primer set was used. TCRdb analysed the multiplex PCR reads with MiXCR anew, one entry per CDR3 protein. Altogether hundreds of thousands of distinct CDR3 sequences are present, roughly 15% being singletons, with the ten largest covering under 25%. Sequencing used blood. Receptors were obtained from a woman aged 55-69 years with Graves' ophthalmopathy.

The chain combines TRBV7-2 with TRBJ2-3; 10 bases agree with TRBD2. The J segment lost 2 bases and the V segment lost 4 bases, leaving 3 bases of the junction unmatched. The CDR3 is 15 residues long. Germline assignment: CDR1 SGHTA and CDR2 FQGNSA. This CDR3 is CASSSLAGHTDTQYF. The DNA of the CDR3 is TGTGCCAGCAGCTCACTAGCGGGACACACAGATACGCAGTATTTT.

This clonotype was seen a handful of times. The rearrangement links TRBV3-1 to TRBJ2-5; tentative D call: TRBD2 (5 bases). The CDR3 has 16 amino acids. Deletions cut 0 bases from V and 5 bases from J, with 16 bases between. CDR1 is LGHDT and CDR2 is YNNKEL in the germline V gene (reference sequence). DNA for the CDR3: TGTGCCAGCAGCCAAGATCGGGCGGGCTTCTCGGAGACCCAGTACTTC. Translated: CASSQDRAGFSETQYF.

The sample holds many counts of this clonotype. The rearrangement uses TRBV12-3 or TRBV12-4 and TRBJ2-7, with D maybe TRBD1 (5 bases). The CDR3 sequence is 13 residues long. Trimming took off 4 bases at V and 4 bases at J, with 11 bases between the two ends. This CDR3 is CASSWGVVYEQYF. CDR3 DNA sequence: TGTGCCAGCAGTTGGGGCGTCGTTTACGAGCAGTACTTC.

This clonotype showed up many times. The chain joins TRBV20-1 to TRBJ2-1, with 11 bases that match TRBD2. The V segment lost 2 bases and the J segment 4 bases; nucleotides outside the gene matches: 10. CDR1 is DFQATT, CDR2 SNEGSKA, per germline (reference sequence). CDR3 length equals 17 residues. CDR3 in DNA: TGCAGTGCTAGACCACCCCCCGGGACTAGCGGATACAATGAGCAGTTCTTC. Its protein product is CSARPPPGTSGYNEQFF.

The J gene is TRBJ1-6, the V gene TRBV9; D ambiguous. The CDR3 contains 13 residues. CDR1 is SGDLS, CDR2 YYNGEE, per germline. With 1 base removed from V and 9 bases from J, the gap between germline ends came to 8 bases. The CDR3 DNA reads TGTGCCAGCAGCGTAAGGAATGGTTCACCCCTCCACTTT. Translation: CASSVRNGSPLHF.

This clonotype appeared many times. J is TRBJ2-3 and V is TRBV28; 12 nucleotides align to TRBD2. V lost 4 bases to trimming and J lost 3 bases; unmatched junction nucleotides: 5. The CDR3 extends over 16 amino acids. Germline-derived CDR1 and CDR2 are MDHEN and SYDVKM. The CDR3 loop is CASSSLAGGSTDTQYF. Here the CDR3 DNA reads TGTGCCAGCAGTTCCCTAGCGGGAGGGTCGACAGATACGCAGTATTTT.

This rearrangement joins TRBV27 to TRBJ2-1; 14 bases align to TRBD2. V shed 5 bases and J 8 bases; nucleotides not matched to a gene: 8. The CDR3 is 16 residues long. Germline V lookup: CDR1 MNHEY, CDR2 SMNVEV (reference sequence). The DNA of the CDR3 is TGTGCCAGCAGTCCTACCCCGGGACTAGCGGGAGATGAGCAGTTCTTC. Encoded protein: CASSPTPGLAGDEQFF.

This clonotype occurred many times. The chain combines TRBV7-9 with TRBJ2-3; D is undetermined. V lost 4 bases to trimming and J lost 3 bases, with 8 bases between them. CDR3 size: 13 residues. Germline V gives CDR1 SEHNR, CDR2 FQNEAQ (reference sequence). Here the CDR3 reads CASSSAQTDTQYF. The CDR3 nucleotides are TGTGCCAGCAGCTCCGCCCAGACAGATACGCAGTATTTT.

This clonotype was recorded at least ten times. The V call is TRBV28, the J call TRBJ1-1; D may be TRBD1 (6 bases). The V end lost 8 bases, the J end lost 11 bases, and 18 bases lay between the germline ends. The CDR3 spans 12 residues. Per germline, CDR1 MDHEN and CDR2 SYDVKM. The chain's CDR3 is CASWMAGRGAFF. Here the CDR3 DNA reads TGTGCCAGCTGGATGGCGGGCAGGGGTGCTTTCTTT.

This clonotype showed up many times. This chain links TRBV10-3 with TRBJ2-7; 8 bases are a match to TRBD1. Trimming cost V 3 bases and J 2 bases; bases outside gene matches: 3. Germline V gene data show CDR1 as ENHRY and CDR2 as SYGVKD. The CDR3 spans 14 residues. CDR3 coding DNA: TGTGCCATCAGTGAACCGGGACAGGCCTACGAGCAGTACTTC. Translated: CAISEPGQAYEQYF.

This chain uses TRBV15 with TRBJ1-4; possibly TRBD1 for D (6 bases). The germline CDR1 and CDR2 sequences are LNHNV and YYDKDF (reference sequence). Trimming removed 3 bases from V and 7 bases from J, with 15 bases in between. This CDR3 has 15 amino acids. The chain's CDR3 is CATSRTGWEAEKLFF. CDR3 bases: TGTGCCACCAGCAGGACAGGCTGGGAGGCTGAAAAACTGTTTTTT.

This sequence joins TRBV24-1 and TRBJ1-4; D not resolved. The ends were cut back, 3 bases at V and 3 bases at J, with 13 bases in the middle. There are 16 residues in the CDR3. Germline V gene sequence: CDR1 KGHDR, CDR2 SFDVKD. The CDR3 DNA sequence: TGTGCCACCAGTGATAGCGGCACGGAACCTAATGAAAAACTGTTTTTT. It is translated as CATSDSGTEPNEKLFF.

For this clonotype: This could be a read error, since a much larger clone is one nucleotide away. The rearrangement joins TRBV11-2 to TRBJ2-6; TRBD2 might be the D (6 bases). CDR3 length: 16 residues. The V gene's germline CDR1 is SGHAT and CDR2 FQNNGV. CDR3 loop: CASSPSSVTGADVLTF. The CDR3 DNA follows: TGTGCCAGCAGCCCGTCTAGCGTCACTGGGGCCGACGTCCTGACTTTC.

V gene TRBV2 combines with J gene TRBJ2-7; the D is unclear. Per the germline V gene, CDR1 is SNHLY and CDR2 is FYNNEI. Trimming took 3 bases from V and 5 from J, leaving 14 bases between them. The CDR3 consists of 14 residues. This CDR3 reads CASSDLLTSNEQYF. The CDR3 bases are TGTGCCAGCAGTGACCTCCTCACTTCTAACGAGCAGTACTTC.

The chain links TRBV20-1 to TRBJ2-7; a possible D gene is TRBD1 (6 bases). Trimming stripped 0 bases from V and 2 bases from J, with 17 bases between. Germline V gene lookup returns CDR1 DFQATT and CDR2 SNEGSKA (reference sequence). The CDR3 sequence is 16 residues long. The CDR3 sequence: CSARDRGTMQPYEQYF. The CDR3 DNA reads TGCAGTGCTAGAGATCGAGGGACAATGCAACCCTACGAGCAGTACTTC.

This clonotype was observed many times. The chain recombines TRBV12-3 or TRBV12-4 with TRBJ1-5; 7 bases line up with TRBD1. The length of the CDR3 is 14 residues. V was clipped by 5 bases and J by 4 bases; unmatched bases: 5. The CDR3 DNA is TGTGCCAGCAGTGGGGACAGTAGAAATCAGCCCCAGCATTTT. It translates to CASSGDSRNQPQHF.

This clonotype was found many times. The CDR3 DNA reads TGCGCCAGCAGCTTGCGTAGGGACACTGAAGCTTTCTTT. Translating it yields CASSLRRDTEAFF. The V gene is TRBV5-1, the J gene TRBJ1-1; D not certain. The CDR3 is made up of 13 amino acids. The V gene lost 1 base and the J gene lost 3 bases, with 7 bases spanning the gap. Germline V lookup: CDR1 SGHRS, CDR2 YFSETQ. Full variable domain (rest looked up from reference TRBV5-1 and TRBJ1-1): KAGVTQTPRYLIKTRGQQVTLSCSPISGHRSVSWYQQTPGQGLQFLFEYFSETQRNKGNFPGRFSGRQFSNSRSEMNVSTLELGDSALYLCASSLRRDTEAFFGQGTRLTVV.

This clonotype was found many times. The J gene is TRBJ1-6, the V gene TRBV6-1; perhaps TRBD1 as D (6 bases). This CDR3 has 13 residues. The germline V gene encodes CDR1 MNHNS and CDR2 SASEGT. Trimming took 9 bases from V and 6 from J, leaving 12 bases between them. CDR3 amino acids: CASAGTTNSPLHF. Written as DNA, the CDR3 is TGTGCCAGTGCCGGGACAACTAATTCACCCCTCCACTTT.

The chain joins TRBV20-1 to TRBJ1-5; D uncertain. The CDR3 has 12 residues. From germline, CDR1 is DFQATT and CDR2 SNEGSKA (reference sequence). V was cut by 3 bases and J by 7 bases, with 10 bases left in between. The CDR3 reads CSASRPGQPQHF. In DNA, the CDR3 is TGCAGTGCTAGTAGACCGGGGCAGCCCCAGCATTTT.

The CDR3 DNA reads TGTGCCACCGGCCCGGGGGGATTGGGAAACACCATATATTTT. It codes for CATGPGGLGNTIYF. The J gene is TRBJ1-3, the V gene TRBV11-1; D is possibly TRBD1 (5 bases). The CDR3 runs to 14 residues. V was shortened by 10 bases and J by 4 bases, with 17 bases between the two germline ends. Per the germline V gene, CDR1 is SGHAT and CDR2 is FQDESV (reference sequence).

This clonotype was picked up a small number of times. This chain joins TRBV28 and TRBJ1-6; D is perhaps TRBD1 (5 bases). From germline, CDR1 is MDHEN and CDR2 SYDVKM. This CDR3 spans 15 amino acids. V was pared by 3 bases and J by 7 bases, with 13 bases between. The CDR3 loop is CASSFPGSGNSPLHF. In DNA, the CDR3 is TGTGCCAGCAGTTTTCCCGGCTCAGGGAATTCACCCCTCCACTTT.

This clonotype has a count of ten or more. The CDR3 nucleotides are TGTGCCAGCAGCGCGCAGGGGGCGGGCAAAAACATTCAGTACTTC. Protein: CASSAQGAGKNIQYF. The chain has TRBV2 and TRBJ2-4; 8 nucleotides match TRBD1. The CDR3 consists of 15 residues. Germline V gives CDR1 SNHLY, CDR2 FYNNEI. J gave up 3 bases and V 6 bases, and 7 bases lay outside the gene matches.

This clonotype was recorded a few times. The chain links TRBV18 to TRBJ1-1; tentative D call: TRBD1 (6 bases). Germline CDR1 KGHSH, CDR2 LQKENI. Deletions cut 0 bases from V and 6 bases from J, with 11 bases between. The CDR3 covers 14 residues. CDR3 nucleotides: TGTGCCAGCTCACCACCGGGCAGGGGACCTGAAGCTTTCTTT. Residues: CASSPPGRGPEAFF.

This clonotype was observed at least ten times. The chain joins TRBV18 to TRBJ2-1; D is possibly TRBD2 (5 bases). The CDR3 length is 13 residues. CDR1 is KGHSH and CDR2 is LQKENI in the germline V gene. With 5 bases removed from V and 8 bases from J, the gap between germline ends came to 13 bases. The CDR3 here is CASSVGRRDEQFF. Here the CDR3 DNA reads TGTGCCAGCTCAGTGGGCCGGCGGGATGAGCAGTTCTTC.

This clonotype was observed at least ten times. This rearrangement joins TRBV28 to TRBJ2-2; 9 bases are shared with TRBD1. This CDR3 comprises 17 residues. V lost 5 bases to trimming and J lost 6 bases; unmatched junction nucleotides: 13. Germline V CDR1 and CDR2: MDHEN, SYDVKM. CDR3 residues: CASSPTGTGIGAGELFF. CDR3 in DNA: TGTGCCAGCAGTCCCACCGGGACAGGGATCGGGGCCGGGGAGCTGTTTTTT.

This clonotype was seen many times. CDR3 nucleotides: TGCGCCAGCAGTATCCAGGGTTACACCGGGGAGCTGTTTTTT. Encoded protein: CASSIQGYTGELFF. J is TRBJ2-2 and V is TRBV4-1; D might be TRBD1 (5 bases). V lost 6 bases and J lost 3, with 11 bases in between. The germline CDR1 and CDR2 sequences are MGHRA and YSYEKL. CDR3 length: 14 residues.

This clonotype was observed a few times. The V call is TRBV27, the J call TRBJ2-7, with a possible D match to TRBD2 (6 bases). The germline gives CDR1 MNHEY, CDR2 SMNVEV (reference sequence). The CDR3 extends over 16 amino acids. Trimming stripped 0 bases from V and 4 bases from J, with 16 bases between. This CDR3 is CASSLSIPGAGYEQYF. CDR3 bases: TGTGCCAGCAGTTTATCGATTCCGGGAGCGGGTTACGAGCAGTACTTC.